Listed below are T cell receptor beta chains from one sample, sequenced in a study of blood T cells in healthy people across ages. A single record per CDR3 protein comes from TCRdb applying MiXCR to the 5' RACE reads. The sample holds around 870,000 distinct CDR3 sequences, under 35% seen once. Sequencing was done on a sample of blood. The receptors stem from a woman aged 80 or older in good health. Each CDR3 is given with its conserved first and last residue. For some rows the clone size is stated as once, few or many, or as a class when expanded; others skip it.

v_call: TRBV20-1; clone_size: many; cdr3_aa: CSARDRRFSYNEQFF
v_call: TRBV3-1; clone_size: few; cdr3_aa: CASSRVVYEQYF
v_call: TRBV28; clone_size: many; cdr3_aa: CASSFPPGGGFGANVLTF
v_call: TRBV12-3/TRBV12-4; clone_size: once; cdr3_aa: CASSLGVSADAEYF
v_call: TRBV2; clone_size: -; cdr3_aa: CASSELVLAWETQYF
v_call: TRBV5-5; clone_size: many; cdr3_aa: CASSLRLAGGIETQYF
v_call: TRBV12-3/TRBV12-4; clone_size: -; cdr3_aa: CASSLVRQGVRADTQYF
v_call: TRBV18; clone_size: many; cdr3_aa: CASHRLANTDTQYF
v_call: TRBV11-2; clone_size: -; cdr3_aa: CASSLATGCLAKNIQYF
v_call: TRBV2; clone_size: -; cdr3_aa: CASTRSGSPTGELFF
v_call: TRBV27; clone_size: -; cdr3_aa: CASSLGRQGLGGYTF
v_call: TRBV4-3; clone_size: many; cdr3_aa: CASSQEGQLSYNEQFF
v_call: TRBV10-2; clone_size: few; cdr3_aa: CASSDPPETNYGYTF
v_call: TRBV12-5; clone_size: few; cdr3_aa: CASGPHTGGTNEKLFF
v_call: TRBV5-1; clone_size: -; cdr3_aa: CASSSGDRGYETQYF
v_call: TRBV18; clone_size: -; cdr3_aa: CAGSRELGARYGYTF
v_call: TRBV7-6; clone_size: -; cdr3_aa: CASSHEATAPPRF
v_call: TRBV7-3; clone_size: -; cdr3_aa: CASSLFAGGRRPDTQYF
v_call: TRBV7-9; clone_size: -; cdr3_aa: CASSPGDTRTDTQYF
v_call: TRBV3-1; clone_size: few; cdr3_aa: CASSPWKRGGFTDTQYF
v_call: TRBV29-1; clone_size: -; cdr3_aa: CSSLGGGQETQYF
v_call: TRBV5-5; clone_size: many; cdr3_aa: CASSSFGTWAVDEQFF
v_call: TRBV25-1; clone_size: many; cdr3_aa: CASRETGGYNEQFF
v_call: TRBV20-1; clone_size: few; cdr3_aa: CSARDPGHLGSSYNSPLHF
v_call: TRBV7-2; clone_size: many; cdr3_aa: CASSPWEDTEAFF
v_call: TRBV11-3; clone_size: -; cdr3_aa: CASSAARTGERFF
v_call: TRBV30; clone_size: -; cdr3_aa: CAWSLTGKSYNSPLHF
v_call: TRBV4-1; clone_size: -; cdr3_aa: CASSQTPNYEQYF
v_call: TRBV7-2; clone_size: many; cdr3_aa: CASSPERVRGEQFF
v_call: TRBV7-2; clone_size: many; cdr3_aa: CASSLGQNGEAFF
v_call: TRBV20-1; clone_size: -; cdr3_aa: CSAKRLAGGPLNEQFF
v_call: TRBV12-3/TRBV12-4; clone_size: -; cdr3_aa: CASRPGIADGGYTF
v_call: TRBV14; clone_size: -; cdr3_aa: CASSQPGLAGGDTQYF
v_call: TRBV7-6; clone_size: many; cdr3_aa: CASSSEQGGYNSPLHF
v_call: TRBV5-1; clone_size: -; cdr3_aa: CASLGTSGLRGDERFF
v_call: TRBV28; clone_size: many; cdr3_aa: CASRTGFYGYTF
v_call: TRBV4-2; clone_size: many; cdr3_aa: CASSQDSRGSRETQYF
v_call: TRBV12-3/TRBV12-4; clone_size: many; cdr3_aa: CASSLAWTVNEQFF
v_call: TRBV5-1; clone_size: many; cdr3_aa: CASSFNRPEIYNEQFF
v_call: TRBV7-8; clone_size: many; cdr3_aa: CASSIPSGGAPYEQYF
v_call: TRBV5-8; clone_size: few; cdr3_aa: CATRYRANYGYTF
v_call: TRBV20-1; clone_size: many; cdr3_aa: CSARGQLSNQPQHF
v_call: TRBV9; clone_size: -; cdr3_aa: CASSVPPPGASVLTF
v_call: TRBV20-1; clone_size: many; cdr3_aa: CSAPAGPTQYF